Listed below are T cell receptor beta chains from one sample, sequenced in a study of T cells in Graves' hyperthyroidism and ophthalmopathy. TCRdb analysed the multiplex PCR reads with MiXCR anew, one entry per CDR3 protein. The sample consists of about 550,000 distinct CDR3 sequences, around 20% of them appearing once. The source material was blood. These TCRs come from a young man with Graves' hyperthyroidism. Each CDR3 is given with its conserved first and last residue. A D gene is named only where the DNA matches it firmly. Clone size is shown for a subset of rows, as once, few, many or a class of expanded clone.

d_gene: -; abundance: few; j_gene: TRBJ1-1; v_gene: TRBV12-3/TRBV12-4; CDR3nt: TGTGCCAGCAGGCCGGACATGAACACTGAAGCTTTCTTT; CDR3aa: CASRPDMNTEAFF
d_gene: -; abundance: few; j_gene: TRBJ2-5; v_gene: TRBV7-9; CDR3nt: TGTGCCAGCGCGCTTAGGGGTAAAGATGAGACCCAGTACTTC; CDR3aa: CASALRGKDETQYF
d_gene: -; abundance: many; j_gene: TRBJ2-5; v_gene: TRBV6-5; CDR3nt: TGTGCCAGCAGTTATGACCCACGAGGGGTTCAAGAGACCCAGTACTTC; CDR3aa: CASSYDPRGVQETQYF
d_gene: TRBD1; abundance: many; j_gene: TRBJ2-7; v_gene: TRBV20-1; CDR3nt: TGCAGTGCTATCCCCGGGACAGGTGGCTACGAGCAGTACTTC; CDR3aa: CSAIPGTGGYEQYF
d_gene: -; abundance: many; j_gene: TRBJ1-1; v_gene: TRBV30; CDR3nt: TGTGCCTGGAGTGCTCGGACGGAGGTAACTGAAGCTTTCTTT; CDR3aa: CAWSARTEVTEAFF
d_gene: -; abundance: many; j_gene: TRBJ2-5; v_gene: TRBV5-1; CDR3nt: TGCGCCAGCGCCAGGGATGGTCAAGAGACCCAGTACTTC; CDR3aa: CASARDGQETQYF
d_gene: TRBD2; abundance: -; j_gene: TRBJ2-2; v_gene: TRBV4-1; CDR3nt: TGCGCCAGCAGCCAAGATGAAGGACTAAGCGGGGTCACCGGGGAGCTGTTTTTT; CDR3aa: CASSQDEGLSGVTGELFF
d_gene: TRBD2; abundance: many; j_gene: TRBJ2-7; v_gene: TRBV12-3/TRBV12-4; CDR3nt: TGTGCCAGCAGTTTAGGTTGGGAGGGCTCCTACGAGCAGTACTTC; CDR3aa: CASSLGWEGSYEQYF
d_gene: -; abundance: many; j_gene: TRBJ1-3; v_gene: TRBV7-6; CDR3nt: TGTGCCAGCAGGGGGGCCATTGGAAACACCATATATTTT; CDR3aa: CASRGAIGNTIYF
d_gene: TRBD2; abundance: -; j_gene: TRBJ2-5; v_gene: TRBV5-4; CDR3nt: TGTGCCAGCAGCCCCTATAAGGGGACTAGCGTTCAAGAGACCCAGTACTTC; CDR3aa: CASSPYKGTSVQETQYF
d_gene: -; abundance: many; j_gene: TRBJ1-6; v_gene: TRBV19; CDR3nt: TGTGCCAGTAGTATTCGTACTCTCGATAATTCACCCCTCCACTTT; CDR3aa: CASSIRTLDNSPLHF
d_gene: -; abundance: -; j_gene: TRBJ1-1; v_gene: TRBV6-1; CDR3nt: TGTGCCAGCAGACCCCCGGGGGGCCATACTGAAGCTTTCTTT; CDR3aa: CASRPPGGHTEAFF
d_gene: TRBD2; abundance: once; j_gene: TRBJ2-3; v_gene: TRBV6-2/TRBV6-3; CDR3nt: TGTGCCAGTGGACTAGCCCCCGGGTATACGCAGTATTTT; CDR3aa: CASGLAPGYTQYF
d_gene: -; abundance: -; j_gene: TRBJ1-1; v_gene: TRBV7-9; CDR3nt: TGTGCCAGCAGCTGGGACGGCCTGAGCACTGAAGCTTTCTTT; CDR3aa: CASSWDGLSTEAFF
d_gene: TRBD1; abundance: -; j_gene: TRBJ1-3; v_gene: TRBV5-1; CDR3nt: TGCGCCAGCAGCACGGGACAGGGGAGGACTGGAAACACCATATATTTT; CDR3aa: CASSTGQGRTGNTIYF
d_gene: -; abundance: many; j_gene: TRBJ2-7; v_gene: TRBV12-3/TRBV12-4; CDR3nt: TGTGCCAGCAGTTTCGGCAGGGACTACGAGCAGTACTTC; CDR3aa: CASSFGRDYEQYF
d_gene: -; abundance: many; j_gene: TRBJ2-5; v_gene: TRBV6-5; CDR3nt: TGTGCCAGCAGTTACTGGGGGGAACAAGAGACCCAGTACTTC; CDR3aa: CASSYWGEQETQYF
d_gene: -; abundance: many; j_gene: TRBJ2-4; v_gene: TRBV28; CDR3nt: TGTGCCAGCAGTCAAAGGGGACAAACCCCTCAGTACTTC; CDR3aa: CASSQRGQTPQYF
d_gene: -; abundance: few; j_gene: TRBJ1-1; v_gene: TRBV4-2; CDR3nt: TGTGCCAGCAGCCAACAGGGTGATACTGAAGCTTTCTTT; CDR3aa: CASSQQGDTEAFF
d_gene: -; abundance: few; j_gene: TRBJ1-6; v_gene: TRBV7-8; CDR3nt: TGTGCCAGCAGCCCAAGAAGGGGACCGCCGATTAAGAATTCACCCCTCCACTTT; CDR3aa: CASSPRRGPPIKNSPLHF
d_gene: -; abundance: -; j_gene: TRBJ1-4; v_gene: TRBV15; CDR3nt: TGTGCCACCAGCAACTCACAAAGGGAAAAACTGTTTTTT; CDR3aa: CATSNSQREKLFF
d_gene: -; abundance: many; j_gene: TRBJ2-7; v_gene: TRBV24-1; CDR3nt: TGTGCCATCGGAGGAAGCTCCATTTACGAGCAGTACTTC; CDR3aa: CAIGGSSIYEQYF
d_gene: -; abundance: many; j_gene: TRBJ1-2; v_gene: TRBV28; CDR3nt: TGTGCCAGCAGCCCGCAGGCGGGAGAGGGAGGCTACACCTTC; CDR3aa: CASSPQAGEGGYTF
d_gene: TRBD1; abundance: few; j_gene: TRBJ1-6; v_gene: TRBV7-2; CDR3nt: TGTGCCAGCAGCTTGACAGGGGCCACCTATAATTCACCCCTCCACTTT; CDR3aa: CASSLTGATYNSPLHF
d_gene: -; abundance: many; j_gene: TRBJ1-6; v_gene: TRBV6-1; CDR3nt: TGTGCCAGCAGTACCCCACAGGGAGTAGATTCACCCCTCCACTTT; CDR3aa: CASSTPQGVDSPLHF
d_gene: TRBD1; abundance: many; j_gene: TRBJ1-2; v_gene: TRBV20-1; CDR3nt: TGCAGTGCTAGGACAGGGGCTGCCTATGGCTACACCTTC; CDR3aa: CSARTGAAYGYTF
d_gene: TRBD2; abundance: -; j_gene: TRBJ2-6; v_gene: TRBV20-1; CDR3nt: TGCAGTGCTAGAGATTCAGCGGGGGGTTTCTCTGGGGCCAACGTCCTGACTTTC; CDR3aa: CSARDSAGGFSGANVLTF
d_gene: -; abundance: few; j_gene: TRBJ1-1; v_gene: TRBV12-5; CDR3nt: TGTGCTAGTGGTTTGGGGACGGTTAACACTGAAGCTTTCTTT; CDR3aa: CASGLGTVNTEAFF
d_gene: TRBD2; abundance: many; j_gene: TRBJ2-5; v_gene: TRBV2; CDR3nt: TGTGCCAGCAGCGTTACTAGCGGGGGGACCCAGTACTTC; CDR3aa: CASSVTSGGTQYF
d_gene: TRBD1; abundance: many; j_gene: TRBJ1-2; v_gene: TRBV9; CDR3nt: TGTGCCAGCAGCGTCGGACAGGTAGACTATGGCTACACCTTC; CDR3aa: CASSVGQVDYGYTF
d_gene: TRBD2; abundance: many; j_gene: TRBJ2-7; v_gene: TRBV6-5; CDR3nt: TGTGCCAGCAGTTACGGCGGGGGGCGCTCCTACGAGCAGTACTTC; CDR3aa: CASSYGGGRSYEQYF
d_gene: -; abundance: many; j_gene: TRBJ1-2; v_gene: TRBV2; CDR3nt: TGTGCCAGCAGTGCTCAGGGTGGAGGCTACACCTTC; CDR3aa: CASSAQGGGYTF
d_gene: TRBD1; abundance: -; j_gene: TRBJ2-5; v_gene: TRBV13; CDR3nt: TGTGCCAGCAGCTCTGGGACAGGGGAGGGCCAGTACTTC; CDR3aa: CASSSGTGEGQYF
d_gene: -; abundance: -; j_gene: TRBJ1-3; v_gene: TRBV11-2; CDR3nt: TGTGCCAGCAGCAAGATTACGTTGAGGACTGGAAACACCATATATTTT; CDR3aa: CASSKITLRTGNTIYF
d_gene: -; abundance: -; j_gene: TRBJ1-2; v_gene: TRBV6-5; CDR3nt: TGTGCCAGCAGTTACTTTTTTTCAGGGACCTATGGCTACACCTTC; CDR3aa: CASSYFFSGTYGYTF
d_gene: TRBD1; abundance: many; j_gene: TRBJ1-2; v_gene: TRBV6-5; CDR3nt: TGTGCCAGCAGTTACTTTAGGGTGACAGGGGTCTATGGCTACACCTTC; CDR3aa: CASSYFRVTGVYGYTF
d_gene: -; abundance: -; j_gene: TRBJ2-5; v_gene: TRBV28; CDR3nt: TGTGCCAGCAGTGAGGACAGAGCTCAAGAGACCCAGTACTTC; CDR3aa: CASSEDRAQETQYF
d_gene: TRBD2; abundance: -; j_gene: TRBJ2-7; v_gene: TRBV20-1; CDR3nt: TGCAGTGCCCCGGCCGCTAGCGGGCCAAGAGGTTACGAGCAGTACTTC; CDR3aa: CSAPAASGPRGYEQYF
d_gene: -; abundance: few; j_gene: TRBJ2-7; v_gene: TRBV4-2; CDR3nt: TGTGCCAGCAGCCAAGATGCAGCGGACGAGCAGTACTTC; CDR3aa: CASSQDAADEQYF
d_gene: -; abundance: many; j_gene: TRBJ2-5; v_gene: TRBV28; CDR3nt: TGTGCCAGCAGTTTACGAGAGCCAGAGACCCAGTACTTC; CDR3aa: CASSLREPETQYF
d_gene: -; abundance: many; j_gene: TRBJ2-5; v_gene: TRBV29-1; CDR3nt: TGCAGCGTTGACAAGTTCGGACAAGAGACCCAGTACTTC; CDR3aa: CSVDKFGQETQYF
d_gene: -; abundance: many; j_gene: TRBJ2-7; v_gene: TRBV5-1; CDR3nt: TGCGCCAGCAGCTTCCTATCTAGACAGGTCGAGCAGTACTTC; CDR3aa: CASSFLSRQVEQYF
d_gene: -; abundance: many; j_gene: TRBJ1-1; v_gene: TRBV6-5; CDR3nt: TGTGCCAGCAGTTCACAGGCGAACACTGAAGCTTTCTTT; CDR3aa: CASSSQANTEAFF
d_gene: TRBD1; abundance: few; j_gene: TRBJ1-2; v_gene: TRBV28; CDR3nt: TGTGCCAGCAGTTTATTTCTTGGGGACAGTGGGGCGTATGGCTACACCTTC; CDR3aa: CASSLFLGDSGAYGYTF
d_gene: -; abundance: -; j_gene: TRBJ1-2; v_gene: TRBV30; CDR3nt: TGTGCCTGGAGTGTACTCCAGGGCAGAGGTGGCTACGCCTTC; CDR3aa: CAWSVLQGRGGYAF
d_gene: -; abundance: many; j_gene: TRBJ2-5; v_gene: TRBV12-3/TRBV12-4; CDR3nt: TGTGCCAGCAGTTTTCAGCCGGGACTCAAAGAGACCCAGTACTTC; CDR3aa: CASSFQPGLKETQYF
d_gene: -; abundance: many; j_gene: TRBJ1-1; v_gene: TRBV12-3/TRBV12-4; CDR3nt: TGTGCCAGCAGTCCCGGGGGGGCGGGTACTGAAGCTTTCTTT; CDR3aa: CASSPGGAGTEAFF
d_gene: TRBD1; abundance: many; j_gene: TRBJ2-7; v_gene: TRBV19; CDR3nt: TGTGCCAGTAGTATACTCGGGACAGTTGAGCGACAGTACTTC; CDR3aa: CASSILGTVERQYF